Below, 29 T cell receptor beta chains from the same sample are listed, as sequenced in a study of CD8 T cells in ankylosing spondylitis. One entry per CDR3 protein results from TCRdb running MiXCR on the 5' RACE reads. The sample includes about 180,000 distinct CDR3 sequences, around a tenth of them seen just once. Specimen: blood, either unsorted or a sorted T cell fraction (not recorded which). These receptors came from a female donor with ankylosing spondylitis or in good health (not recorded which).

The rearrangement joins TRBV6-5 to TRBJ2-1; D tentatively fits TRBD1 or TRBD2 (5 bases each). Trimming pared 0 bases from V and 5 bases from J, leaving 17 bases between. Germline V CDR1 and CDR2: MNHEY, SVGAGI. The CDR3 spans 17 residues. The DNA for the CDR3 is TGTGCCAGCAGTTACTCTAAAGGGGCGGGCCATCACAATGAGCAGTTCTTC. This encodes CASSYSKGAGHHNEQFF.

The chain recombines TRBV18 with TRBJ2-7; 9 positions match TRBD2. The CDR3 has 14 amino acids. V was pared by 0 bases and J by 3 bases, with 0 bases of the junction left unmatched. Germline CDR1 and CDR2: KGHSH and LQKENI. CDR3: CASSPPSGGYEQYF. CDR3 sequence (DNA): TGTGCCAGCTCACCACCTAGCGGGGGCTACGAGCAGTACTTC.

The chain combines TRBV6-1 with TRBJ2-1, with 12 bases that match TRBD2. Germline CDR1 and CDR2: MNHNS and SASEGT. The trim removed 7 bases at V and 9 bases at J, leaving 10 bases unmatched. The CDR3 sequence is 15 residues long. The CDR3 sequence is CASNLAGGPVGEQFF. The CDR3 nucleotides are TGTGCCAGCAACCTAGCGGGAGGGCCTGTTGGTGAGCAGTTCTTC.

This clonotype was observed at least ten times. The V call is TRBV5-1, the J call TRBJ1-1, with D tentatively TRBD1 (5 bases). The CDR3 is 15 residues long. V lost 0 bases and J lost 0, with 9 bases in between. CDR1 is SGHRS, CDR2 YFSETQ, per germline. The DNA of the CDR3 is TGCGCCAGCAGCTTGGCGGGACCGATGAACACTGAAGCTTTCTTT. Translating gives CASSLAGPMNTEAFF.

This clonotype showed up many times. The chain carries TRBV7-9 and TRBJ2-7, with a weak D call TRBD2 (5 bases). CDR1 and CDR2 (germline): SEHNR, FQNEAQ (reference sequence). Trimming shortened V by 6 bases and J by 4 bases, and 10 bases separated the two germline ends. This CDR3 region has 12 residues. The CDR3, as DNA: TGTGCCAGCAGTGGACTGACTTACGAGCAGTACTTC. It translates to CASSGLTYEQYF.

This clonotype was seen a handful of times. The gene calls are TRBV23-1 and TRBJ2-7; TRBD1 agrees at 8 bases. TRBV23-1 is an ORF for which the function is uncertain. With 5 bases clipped from V and 4 bases from J, the junction kept 10 bases outside the gene matches. The CDR3 loop spans 15 amino acids. The CDR3, as DNA: TGCGCCAGCAGTGGGACAGGCTGGAGGATATACGAGCAGTACTTC. This translates into CASSGTGWRIYEQYF.

This clonotype came up a few times. V is TRBV6-1 and J is TRBJ1-1; D gene ambiguous. The V gene's germline CDR1 is MNHNS and CDR2 SASEGT. The V gene lost 3 bases and the J gene lost 1 base, with 15 bases spanning the gap. The CDR3 totals 16 residues. The CDR3 region has the DNA TGTGCCAGCAGTGACGAGCATGGCCTTCGGAACACTGAAGCTTTCTTT. Translation: CASSDEHGLRNTEAFF.

This clonotype was observed many times. V gene TRBV10-2 combines with J gene TRBJ2-7; unclear D gene. Trimming removed 0 bases at V and 6 bases at J, with 3 bases between. The length of the CDR3 is 11 residues. Germline V gene sequence: CDR1 WSHSY, CDR2 SAAADI. The CDR3, as DNA: TGCGCCAGCAGTGAGTCTCTCGAGCAGTACTTC. Protein: CASSESLEQYF.

The V and J genes are TRBV6-5 and TRBJ2-7; D is ambiguous. V shed 0 bases and J shed 4 bases, with 7 bases lying between them. CDR3 length equals 13 residues. Germline loops: CDR1 MNHEY, CDR2 SVGAGI. In DNA form, the CDR3 reads TGTGCCAGCAGTTACTCTTCGGCGTACGAGCAGTACTTC. Translating gives CASSYSSAYEQYF.

This clonotype was counted a few times. V gene TRBV14 combines with J gene TRBJ1-1; D is undetermined. The CDR3 runs to 12 residues. Germline lookup yields CDR1 SGHDN and CDR2 FVKESK. Trimming removed 4 bases from V and 5 bases from J, with 8 bases in between. CDR3 bases: TGTGCCAGCAGCCCGACCCTTACTGAAGCTTTCTTT. Residues: CASSPTLTEAFF.

The rearrangement links TRBV10-1 to TRBJ1-5, with D uncertain. V lost 2 bases and J 7 bases, leaving 12 bases between the germline ends. The germline V gene has CDR1 WNHNN and CDR2 SYGVQD (reference sequence). This CDR3 region has 14 residues. The CDR3 spells CASSEVRVRQPQHF. CDR3 DNA: TGCGCCAGCAGTGAGGTTCGGGTAAGACAGCCCCAGCATTTT.

The rearrangement joins TRBV27 to TRBJ1-5; TRBD1 might be the D (5 bases). This CDR3 contains 14 residues. Trimming took 0 bases from V and 7 from J, leaving 10 bases between them. Looked up from germline, CDR1 is MNHEY and CDR2 is SMNVEV (reference sequence). The CDR3 protein is CASSLSGGSQPQHF. For the CDR3, the DNA is TGTGCCAGCAGTTTATCGGGGGGTAGCCAGCCCCAGCATTTT.

This clonotype was picked up a small number of times. This chain uses TRBV11-2 with TRBJ2-5; tentatively, D is TRBD2 (5 bases). The CDR3 contains 16 residues. The germline V gene encodes CDR1 SGHAT and CDR2 FQNNGV. Trimming removed 2 bases from V and 3 bases from J, with 16 bases in between. As DNA, the CDR3 is TGTGCCAGCAGCTTAATGTTTGGGGAGATGGAAGAGACCCAGTACTTC. Amino acid sequence: CASSLMFGEMEETQYF.

This clonotype was counted ten times or more. The chain is built from TRBV27 and TRBJ1-5, with D possibly matching TRBD1 (6 bases). Germline V gene data show CDR1 as MNHEY and CDR2 as SMNVEV (reference sequence). This CDR3 region has 16 residues. V was clipped by 4 bases and J by 6 bases, with 19 bases between them. CDR3 region: CASSSGQWGGGQPQHF. The DNA for the CDR3 is TGTGCCAGCAGTTCGGGTCAGTGGGGGGGCGGTCAGCCCCAGCATTTT.

This clonotype was seen many times. The chain has TRBV5-6 and TRBJ2-1, with D tentatively TRBD2 (6 bases). Germline lookup yields CDR1 SGHDT and CDR2 YYEEEE. CDR3 length equals 16 residues. Trimming removed 4 bases at V and 6 bases at J, with 20 bases between. As DNA, the CDR3 is TGTGCCAGCAGCCCGTCTGGAGGGGATCCCGGCAATGAGCAGTTCTTC. Its protein product is CASSPSGGDPGNEQFF.

The V call is TRBV24-1, the J call TRBJ2-3; the D call may be TRBD1 or TRBD2 (5 bases each). The CDR3 spans 13 residues. Germline V gene sequence: CDR1 KGHDR, CDR2 SFDVKD. The V end lost 5 bases, the J end lost 4 bases, and 9 bases lay between the germline ends. This CDR3 reads CATSGGISDTQYF. The DNA of the CDR3 is TGTGCCACCAGTGGGGGGATCTCAGATACGCAGTATTTT.

This clonotype was detected only a few times. The rearrangement joins TRBV10-2 to TRBJ2-1; D unclear. This CDR3 has 13 amino acids. CDR1 is WSHSY and CDR2 is SAAADI in the germline V gene. The chain's CDR3 is CAIGPNSYNEQFF. In DNA form, the CDR3 reads TGCGCGATTGGACCCAACTCCTACAATGAGCAGTTCTTC.

The chain links TRBV28 to TRBJ2-3, with D tentatively TRBD2 (7 bases). There are 13 residues in the CDR3. The V and J ends lost 8 bases and 4 bases respectively, with 13 bases between them. From germline, CDR1 is MDHEN and CDR2 SYDVKM. Written as DNA, the CDR3 is TGTGCCAGCGTTTGGGGGGGGCCAGATACGCAGTATTTT. Protein: CASVWGGPDTQYF.

This clonotype was seen at least ten times. This sequence joins TRBV7-6 and TRBJ1-1, with TRBD1 as a possible D gene (5 bases). CDR3 length equals 14 residues. V was cut by 7 bases and J by 5 bases, with 17 bases left in between. Germline V gene sequence: CDR1 SGHVS, CDR2 FNYEAQ. This CDR3 reads CASTLVPGGTEAFF. The CDR3 DNA is TGTGCCAGCACCCTAGTTCCGGGGGGGACTGAAGCTTTCTTT.

This clonotype showed up just a few times. The genes are TRBV6-2 or TRBV6-3 and TRBJ1-5; D is possibly TRBD1 (5 bases). The CDR3 has 14 amino acids. Germline V gene sequence: CDR1 MNHEY, CDR2 SVGEGT. Trimming removed 5 bases from V and 2 bases from J, with 10 bases in between. The CDR3 sequence: CASSQPGGNQPQHF. The CDR3 DNA follows: TGTGCCAGCAGTCAACCGGGGGGCAATCAGCCCCAGCATTTT.

This clonotype showed up just a few times. The chain joins TRBV19 to TRBJ1-1, with no clear D. CDR3 length: 16 amino acids. V was shortened by 0 bases and J by 4 bases, with 15 bases between the two germline ends. Germline values: CDR1 LNHDA, CDR2 SQIVND (reference sequence). The CDR3 DNA reads as TGTGCCAGTAGTATAGATCAGGACGGTCGTTTCACTGAAGCTTTCTTT. Translation gives CASSIDQDGRFTEAFF.

This clonotype was counted ten times or more. V and J are TRBV29-1 and TRBJ2-2; possible D gene TRBD1, 6 bases. Germline-derived CDR1 and CDR2 are SQVTM and ANQGSEA. The germline V and J ends were trimmed by 4 bases and 5 bases, with 8 bases remaining between them. There are 12 residues in the CDR3. CDR3: CSVGGQTGELFF. The DNA of the CDR3 is TGCAGCGTTGGGGGGCAGACCGGGGAGCTGTTTTTT.

This clonotype was seen repeatedly, ten times or more. The rearrangement uses TRBV24-1 and TRBJ2-2, with D maybe TRBD1 (5 bases). The CDR3 loop spans 12 amino acids. The V end lost 5 bases, the J end lost 9 bases, and 9 bases lay between the germline ends. Germline V gives CDR1 KGHDR, CDR2 SFDVKD. The CDR3 is CATSVGQRELFF. The CDR3 DNA follows: TGTGCCACCAGTGTCGGACAACGGGAGCTGTTTTTT.

This rearrangement joins TRBV19 to TRBJ2-7, with no clear D. Looked up from germline, CDR1 is LNHDA and CDR2 is SQIVND (reference sequence). V gave up 7 bases and J gave up 2 bases, with 15 bases separating them. The CDR3 spans 14 residues. The CDR3 nucleotides are TGTGCCAGTATAGTAGGAGAGAGAGCCTACGAGCAGTACTTC. Protein product: CASIVGERAYEQYF.

There are many counts of this clonotype. The chain couples TRBV6-1 to TRBJ2-7, with 10 bases that match TRBD2. CDR3 length: 15 residues. Germline V gives CDR1 MNHNS, CDR2 SASEGT. After removal of 5 bases from V and 0 bases from J, the junction contained 4 bases not matched to a gene. The CDR3 reads CASSQLAGSSYEQYF. CDR3 in DNA: TGTGCCAGCAGTCAACTAGCGGGGAGCTCCTACGAGCAGTACTTC.

In this sample, this clonotype turned up a few times. The chain links TRBV6-1 to TRBJ2-7; D ambiguous. Germline loops: CDR1 MNHNS, CDR2 SASEGT. This CDR3 has 11 amino acids. Trimming removed 0 bases from V and 3 bases from J, with 0 bases in between. Here the CDR3 DNA reads TGTGCCAGCAGTGAAGCCTACGAGCAGTACTTC. Its translation is CASSEAYEQYF.

The V and J genes are TRBV13 and TRBJ2-1, with D perhaps TRBD1 (5 bases). Trimming removed 2 bases from V and 15 bases from J, with 14 bases in between. Germline CDR1 and CDR2: PRHDT and FYEKMQ (reference sequence). The CDR3 is 12 residues long. CDR3 DNA sequence: TGTGCCAGCAGCTTATCGGCCAGGGATCTGTTCTTC. Its translation is CASSLSARDLFF.

The sample holds many counts of this clonotype. The chain couples TRBV20-1 to TRBJ2-7, with D uncertain. Germline CDR1 reads DFQATT; CDR2 reads SNEGSKA (reference sequence). Deletions cut 6 bases from V and 2 bases from J, with 11 bases between. The CDR3 is made up of 12 amino acids. CDR3 sequence reads: CSANGPPYEQYF. CDR3 sequence (DNA): TGCAGTGCCAACGGGCCGCCCTACGAGCAGTACTTC.

At least ten counts were recorded for this clonotype. The chain has TRBV4-3 and TRBJ2-1, with TRBD2 as a possible D gene (5 bases). The V and J ends lost 1 base and 3 bases respectively, with 10 bases between them. The CDR3 covers 15 residues. Looked up from germline, CDR1 is LGHNA and CDR2 is YSLEER. The CDR3 region has the DNA TGCGCCAGCAGCCAAGTACAAGGGAGCTACAATGAGCAGTTCTTC. Translated, it gives CASSQVQGSYNEQFF.